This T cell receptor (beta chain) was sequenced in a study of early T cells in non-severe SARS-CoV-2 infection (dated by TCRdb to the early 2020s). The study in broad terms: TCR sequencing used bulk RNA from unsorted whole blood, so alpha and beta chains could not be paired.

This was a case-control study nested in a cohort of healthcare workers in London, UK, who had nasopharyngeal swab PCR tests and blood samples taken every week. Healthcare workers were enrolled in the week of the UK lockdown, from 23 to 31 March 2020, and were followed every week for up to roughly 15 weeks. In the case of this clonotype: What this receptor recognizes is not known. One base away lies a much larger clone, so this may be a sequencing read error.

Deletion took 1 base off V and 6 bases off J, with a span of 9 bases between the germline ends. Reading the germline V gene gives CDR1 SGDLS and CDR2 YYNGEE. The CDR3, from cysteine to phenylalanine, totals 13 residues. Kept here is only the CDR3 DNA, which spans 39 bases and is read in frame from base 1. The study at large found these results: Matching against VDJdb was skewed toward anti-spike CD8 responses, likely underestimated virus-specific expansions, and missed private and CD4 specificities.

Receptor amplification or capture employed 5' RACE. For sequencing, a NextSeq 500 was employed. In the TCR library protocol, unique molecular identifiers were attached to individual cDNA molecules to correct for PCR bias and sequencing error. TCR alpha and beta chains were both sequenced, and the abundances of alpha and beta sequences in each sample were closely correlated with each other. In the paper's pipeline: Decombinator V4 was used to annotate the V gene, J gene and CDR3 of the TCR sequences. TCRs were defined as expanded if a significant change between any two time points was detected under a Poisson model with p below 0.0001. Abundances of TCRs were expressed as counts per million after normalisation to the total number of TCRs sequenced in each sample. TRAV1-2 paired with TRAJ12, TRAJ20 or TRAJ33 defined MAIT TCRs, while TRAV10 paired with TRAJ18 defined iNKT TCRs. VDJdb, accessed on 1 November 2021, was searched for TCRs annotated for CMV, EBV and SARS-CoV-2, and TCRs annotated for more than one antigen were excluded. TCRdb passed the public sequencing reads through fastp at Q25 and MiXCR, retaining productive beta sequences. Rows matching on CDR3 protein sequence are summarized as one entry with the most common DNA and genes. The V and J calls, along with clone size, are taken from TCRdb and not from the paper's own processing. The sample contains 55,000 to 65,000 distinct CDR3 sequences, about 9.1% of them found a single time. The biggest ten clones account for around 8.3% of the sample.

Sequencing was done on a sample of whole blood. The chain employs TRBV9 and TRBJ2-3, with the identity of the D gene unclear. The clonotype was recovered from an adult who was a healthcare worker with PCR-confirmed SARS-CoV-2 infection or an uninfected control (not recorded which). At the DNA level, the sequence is TGTGCCAGCAGCGTAAATCCCCGGGATACGCAGTATTTT. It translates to CASSVNPRDTQYF.